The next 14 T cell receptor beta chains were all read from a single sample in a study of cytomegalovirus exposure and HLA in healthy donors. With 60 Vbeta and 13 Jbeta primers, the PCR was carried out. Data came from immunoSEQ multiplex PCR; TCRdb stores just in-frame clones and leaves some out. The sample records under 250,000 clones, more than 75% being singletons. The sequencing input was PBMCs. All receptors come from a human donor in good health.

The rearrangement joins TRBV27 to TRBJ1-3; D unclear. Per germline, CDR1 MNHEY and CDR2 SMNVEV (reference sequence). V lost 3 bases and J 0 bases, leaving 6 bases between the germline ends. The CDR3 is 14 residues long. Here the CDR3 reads CASSFVSSGNTIYF. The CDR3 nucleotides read TGTGCCAGCAGTTTTGTTAGCTCTGGAAACACCATATATTTT.

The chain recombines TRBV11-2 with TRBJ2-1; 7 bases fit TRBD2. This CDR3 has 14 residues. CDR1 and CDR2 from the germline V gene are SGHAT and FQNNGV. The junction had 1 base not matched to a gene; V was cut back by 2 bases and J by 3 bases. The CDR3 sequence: CASSLLAVYNEQFF. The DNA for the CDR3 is TGTGCCAGCAGCTTACTAGCGGTCTACAATGAGCAGTTCTTC.

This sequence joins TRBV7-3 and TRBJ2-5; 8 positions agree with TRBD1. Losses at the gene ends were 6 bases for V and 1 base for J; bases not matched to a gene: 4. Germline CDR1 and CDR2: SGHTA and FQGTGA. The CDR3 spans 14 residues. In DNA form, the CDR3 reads TGTGCCAGCAGTCCAGGGGGCATCCAAGAGACCCAGTACTTC. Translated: CASSPGGIQETQYF.

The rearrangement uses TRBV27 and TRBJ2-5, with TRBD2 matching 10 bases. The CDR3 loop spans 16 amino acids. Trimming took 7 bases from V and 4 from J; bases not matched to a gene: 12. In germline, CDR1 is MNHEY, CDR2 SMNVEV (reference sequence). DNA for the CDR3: TGTGCCAGCACCAGAAAGGGACTAGCGAGGGTAGAGACCCAGTACTTC. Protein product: CASTRKGLARVETQYF.

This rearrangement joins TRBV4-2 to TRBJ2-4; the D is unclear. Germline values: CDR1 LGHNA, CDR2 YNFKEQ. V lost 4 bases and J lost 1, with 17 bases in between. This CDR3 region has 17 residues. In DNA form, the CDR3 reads TGTGCCAGCAGCCCCGGCCCGGGTTTCGAGGCCAAAAACATTCAGTACTTC. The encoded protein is CASSPGPGFEAKNIQYF.

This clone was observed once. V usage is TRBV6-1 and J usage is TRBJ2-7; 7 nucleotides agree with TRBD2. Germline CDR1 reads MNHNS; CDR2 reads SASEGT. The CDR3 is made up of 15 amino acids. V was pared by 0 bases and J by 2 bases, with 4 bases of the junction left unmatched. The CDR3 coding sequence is TGTGCCAGCAGTGAAGCGCCAGGGACTACCTACGAGCAGTACTTC. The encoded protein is CASSEAPGTTYEQYF.

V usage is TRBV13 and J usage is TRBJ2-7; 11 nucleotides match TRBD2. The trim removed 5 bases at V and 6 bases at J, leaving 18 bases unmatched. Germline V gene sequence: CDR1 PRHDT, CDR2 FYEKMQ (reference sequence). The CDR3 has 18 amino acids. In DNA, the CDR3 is TGTGCCAGCAGCCGTACTAGCGGGAGAGGTTCCCCCGGGGGCGAGCAGTACTTC. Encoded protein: CASSRTSGRGSPGGEQYF.

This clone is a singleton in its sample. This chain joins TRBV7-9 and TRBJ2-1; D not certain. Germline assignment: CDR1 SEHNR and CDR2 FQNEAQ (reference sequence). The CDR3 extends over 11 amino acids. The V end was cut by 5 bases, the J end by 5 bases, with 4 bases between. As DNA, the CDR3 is TGTGCCAGCAGCCAGAACAATGAGCAGTTCTTC. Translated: CASSQNNEQFF. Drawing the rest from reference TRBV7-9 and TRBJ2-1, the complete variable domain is DTGVSQNPRHKITKRGQNVTFRCDPISEHNRLYWYRQTLGQGPEFLTYFQNEAQLEKSRLLSDRFSAERPKGSFSTLEIQRTEQGDSAMYLCASSQNNEQFFGPGTRLTVL.

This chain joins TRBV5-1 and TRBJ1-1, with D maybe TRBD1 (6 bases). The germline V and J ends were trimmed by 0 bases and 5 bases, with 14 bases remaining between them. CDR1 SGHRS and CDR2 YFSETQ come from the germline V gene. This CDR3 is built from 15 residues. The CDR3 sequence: CASSLGWGLRTEAFF. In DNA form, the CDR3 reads TGCGCCAGCAGCTTGGGGTGGGGGCTAAGGACTGAAGCTTTCTTT.

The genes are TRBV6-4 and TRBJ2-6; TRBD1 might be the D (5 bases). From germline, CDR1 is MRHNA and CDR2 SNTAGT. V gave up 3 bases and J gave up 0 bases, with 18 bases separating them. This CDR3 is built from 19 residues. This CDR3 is CASSEYYRSPLSGANVLTF. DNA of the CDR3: TGTGCCAGCAGTGAATACTACAGGTCGCCCCTCTCTGGGGCCAACGTCCTGACTTTC.

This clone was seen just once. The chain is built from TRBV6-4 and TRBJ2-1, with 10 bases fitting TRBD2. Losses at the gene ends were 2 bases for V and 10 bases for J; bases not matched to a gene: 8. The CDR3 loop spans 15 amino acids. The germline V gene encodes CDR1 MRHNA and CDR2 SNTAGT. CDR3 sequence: CASSDILAGVQEQFF. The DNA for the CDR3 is TGTGCCAGCAGTGACATTCTAGCGGGAGTCCAAGAGCAGTTCTTC.

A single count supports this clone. This CDR3 is CASSIRSGGGYEQYF. Here the CDR3 DNA reads TGTGCCAGTAGTATACGTTCAGGGGGAGGCTACGAGCAGTACTTC. The chain recombines TRBV19 with TRBJ2-7, with D perhaps matching TRBD1 (7 bases). Looked up from germline, CDR1 is LNHDA and CDR2 is SQIVND (reference sequence). The CDR3 totals 15 residues. V was pared by 2 bases and J by 3 bases, with 14 bases between. Full variable domain (remainder filled in from reference TRBV19 and TRBJ2-7): DGGITQSPKYLFRKEGQNVTLSCEQNLNHDAMYWYRQDPGQGLRLIYYSQIVNDFQKGDIAEGYSVSREKKESFPLTVTSAQKNPTAFYLCASSIRSGGGYEQYFGPGTRLTVT.

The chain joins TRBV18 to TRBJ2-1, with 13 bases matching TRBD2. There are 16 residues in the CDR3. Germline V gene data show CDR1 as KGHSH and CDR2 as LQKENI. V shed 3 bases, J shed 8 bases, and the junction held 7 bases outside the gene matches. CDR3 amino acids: CASSPRTSGSVDEQFF. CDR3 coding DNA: TGTGCCAGCTCACCCCGGACTAGCGGGAGCGTCGATGAGCAGTTCTTC.

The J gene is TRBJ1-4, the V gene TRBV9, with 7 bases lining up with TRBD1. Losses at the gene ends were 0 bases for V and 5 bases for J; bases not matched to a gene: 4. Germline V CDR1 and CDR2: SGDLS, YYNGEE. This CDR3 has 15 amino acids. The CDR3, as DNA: TGTGCCAGCAGCGTAGGTGACAGGGAGAATGAAAAACTGTTTTTT. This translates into CASSVGDRENEKLFF.